These T cell receptor beta chains were read from a single sample in a study of blood T cell repertoires in COVID-19. Assay: immunoSEQ multiplex PCR; the TCRdb copy retains only in-frame clones and omits some. The top ten hold 5.5% to 8% of the sample, which has 200,000 or so clones, about nine tenths seen once. Sequencing was done on a sample of peripheral blood. The receptors here all came from a man in his 60s who had recovered from COVID-19. CDR3s include the opening cysteine and the closing phenylalanine or tryptophan. D genes are given only for firm matches. Size is stated for part of the rows, as once, few or many counts, or as a class when the clone is expanded.

j_call d_call v_call clone_size cdr3_nt cdr3_aa
TRBJ2-1 TRBD2 TRBV5-4 - TGTGCCAGCAGCAAACTAGCGGGGGGGCCAGATGAGCAGTTCTTC CASSKLAGGPDEQFF
TRBJ1-2 - TRBV29-1 - TGCAGCGTTGAAGATCCCAGGGTCTGGGGCTACACCTTC CSVEDPRVWGYTF
TRBJ1-3 - TRBV12-3/TRBV12-4 - TGTGCCAGCAGCCCACGACAGGGAAACACCATATATTTT CASSPRQGNTIYF
TRBJ1-1 - TRBV6-5 - TGTGCCAGCAGACTAGACAGGAGCGCTACTGAAGCTTTCTTT CASRLDRSATEAFF
TRBJ2-7 TRBD2 TRBV12-3/TRBV12-4 - TGTGCCAGTCAGCGGGGGGCCCGCCGCGAGCAGTACTTC CASQRGARREQYF
TRBJ2-3 - TRBV4-3 - TGCGCCAGCAGCCAAGAGCGGTTAAGTCACACAGATACGCAGTATTTT CASSQERLSHTDTQYF
TRBJ2-5 TRBD2 TRBV10-3 - TGTGCCATCAGTGAAGGGGAGGGAGAGACCCAGTACTTC CAISEGEGETQYF
TRBJ1-2 TRBD1 TRBV30 - TGTGCCTGGAGTACAGGGGGCGGCTACACCTTC CAWSTGGGYTF
TRBJ1-1 - TRBV6-5 few TGTGCCAGCAGTTTAGTACTATGGGAGAGGGCTGAAGCTTTCTTT CASSLVLWERAEAFF
TRBJ2-2 TRBD1 TRBV28 - TGTGCCAGCAGTCCCGGCACGACAGGGTTGAGACGCGGGGAGCTGTTTTTT CASSPGTTGLRRGELFF
TRBJ2-7 TRBD2 TRBV6-5 - TGTGCCAGCAGTTACTCCCTAGCGGGGCGGAACGAGCAGTACTTC CASSYSLAGRNEQYF
TRBJ1-2 - TRBV3-1/TRBV3-2 - TGTGCCAGCAGCCAAGCGTGGGGGCAGTACACCTTC CASSQAWGQYTF
TRBJ2-1 TRBD2 TRBV2 - TGTGCCAGCAGAAAGGGGACTACCTCCTACAATGAGCAGTTCTTC CASRKGTTSYNEQFF
TRBJ2-1 - TRBV9 - TGTGCCAGCAGCCCTCGAGGGGGTAACAATGAGCAGTTCTTC CASSPRGGNNEQFF
TRBJ2-6 - TRBV7-3 - TGTGCCAGCAGTACAGGCCACTCTGGGGCCAACGTCCTGACTTTC CASSTGHSGANVLTF
TRBJ2-7 - TRBV18 - TGTGCCAGCTTACTCGTTAGGGGTGACGAGCAGTACTTC CASLLVRGDEQYF
TRBJ2-7 TRBD1 TRBV29-1 - TGCAGCGTTACGGACAGGCTACACGAGCAGTACTTC CSVTDRLHEQYF
TRBJ2-3 - TRBV9 - TGTGCCAGCAGCGACCCCACATCAATCACAGATACGCAGTATTTT CASSDPTSITDTQYF
TRBJ1-2 - TRBV11-2 - TGTGCCAGCAGCTTAGCCGGGAACTATGGCTACACCTTC CASSLAGNYGYTF
TRBJ2-1 - TRBV7-3 - TGTGCCAGCAGCCTCAGCGATAGCTCCTACAATGAGCAGTTCTTC CASSLSDSSYNEQFF
TRBJ2-2 TRBD1 TRBV19 - TGTGCCAGTAGTTTGCGACAGGGGCGGGCCGGGGAGCTGTTTTTT CASSLRQGRAGELFF
TRBJ2-3 - TRBV3-1/TRBV3-2 - TGTGCCAGCAGCCAAGAGGTGCAGAAAGATACGCAGTATTTT CASSQEVQKDTQYF
TRBJ1-2 - TRBV30 - TGTGCCGCTCAAGGGGCGAACTATGGCTACACCTTC CAAQGANYGYTF
TRBJ2-7 - TRBV5-4 - TGTGCCAGCAGCTTGGCAGGCAACCACCACGAGCAGTACTTC CASSLAGNHHEQYF
TRBJ1-2 TRBD1 TRBV6-5 - TGTGCCAGCAGTTACGTACAGGGGAACTATGGCTACACCTTC CASSYVQGNYGYTF
TRBJ2-2 TRBD1 TRBV28 - TGTGCCAGCAGTGAGTCAGGGGGTTACACCGGGGAGCTGTTTTTT CASSESGGYTGELFF
TRBJ1-4 - TRBV27 - TGTGCCAGCAGCCCGTTGCGTCTAGGCGATGAAAAACTGTTTTTT CASSPLRLGDEKLFF
TRBJ1-1 - TRBV6-5 - TGTGCCAGCAGTTACGCGGCAGGGAAGACTGAAGCTTTCTTT CASSYAAGKTEAFF
TRBJ2-7 TRBD1 TRBV5-4 - TGTGCCAGCAGCTTGGTGGGGACAGGGTTCGGCGAGCAGTACTTC CASSLVGTGFGEQYF
TRBJ2-7 TRBD2 TRBV30 - TGTGCCTGGAGTGTACCGGGACTAGCGGTTTACGAGCAGTACTTC CAWSVPGLAVYEQYF
TRBJ1-2 - TRBV2 once TGTGCCAGCAGTTCGGACAGCCAACGCTACTATGGCTACACCTTC CASSSDSQRYYGYTF
TRBJ2-3 - TRBV18 - TGTGCCAGCTCGCCTACTCAGGGCCCCGCAGATACGCAGTATTTT CASSPTQGPADTQYF
TRBJ2-5 TRBD2 TRBV4-2 once TGTGCCAGCAGCCAAGATTTGCTCGCGGGAGGGACCCAAGAGACCCAGTACTTC CASSQDLLAGGTQETQYF
TRBJ2-2 - TRBV21-1 - TGTGCCAGCAGCCCCCAGGGGGCAGGGACGGTGACCGGGGAGCTGTTTTTT CASSPQGAGTVTGELFF
TRBJ1-4 TRBD1 TRBV6-4 - TGTGCCAGCAGCCCTCAGGGGGGCTTTGGCGAAAAACTGTTTTTT CASSPQGGFGEKLFF
TRBJ2-3 TRBD1 TRBV2 - TGTGCCAGCGGAGGGACAGGGCCCACAGATACGCAGTATTTT CASGGTGPTDTQYF
TRBJ2-1 - TRBV4-1 - TGCGCCAGCAGCCAGGGGGACTCGCGGAATGAGCAGTTCTTC CASSQGDSRNEQFF
TRBJ2-1 TRBD2 TRBV4-3 - TGCGCCAGCAGCCATCAGACTAGCTACTACAATGAGCAGTTCTTC CASSHQTSYYNEQFF
TRBJ2-4 - TRBV18 - TGTGCCAGCTCCGATCGTTTCGGAAACATTCAGTACTTC CASSDRFGNIQYF
TRBJ2-1 - TRBV24-1 - TGTGCCACCAGTGATCCCAGTTTCTCCTACAATGAGCAGTTCTTC CATSDPSFSYNEQFF
TRBJ2-1 - TRBV28 - TGTGCCAGCAAATTTGCGGGGTACTACAATGAGCAGTTCTTC CASKFAGYYNEQFF
TRBJ2-5 TRBD1 TRBV6-1 - TGTGCCAGCAGTGGACCGGGACAGGGGGCCCAAGAGACCCAGTACTTC CASSGPGQGAQETQYF